In its sample, the clone carrying this T cell receptor beta chain was seen many times. Its specificity is not known. The TCR beta CDR3 regions underwent amplification using RNA transcripts as the source. The HTBI primer set served for first-round RT-PCR of the TCR CDR3. TCRdb reanalysed the multiplex PCR reads using MiXCR and keeps one entry per CDR3 protein. This sample has approximately 250,000 distinct CDR3 sequences, with roughly a quarter found just once. The data were taken from a study of T cells in Graves' hyperthyroidism and ophthalmopathy. Notes on the study in general: A 13 V-J model separated ophthalmopathy from stable hyperthyroidism. Ophthalmopathy was predicted by the model a median of around 5.9 months ahead of onset.

The CDR3 is 14 amino acids. The germline V gene has CDR1 SGHNT and CDR2 YYREEE (reference sequence). Trimming at V came to 4 bases and at J to 5 bases, leaving 7 bases not matched to a gene. Subjects with ophthalmopathy showed a Clinical Activity Score no lower than 3, a NOSPECS grade no lower than 4, and a duration shorter than 3 months. Exclusions: uncontrolled infection, other autoimmune disease, pregnancy, lactation. The clonotype originates from a middle-aged woman with Graves' ophthalmopathy. This chain links TRBV5-4 with TRBJ2-7; 9 nucleotides match TRBD1. Sequencing was carried out using blood. CDR3 loop: CASSRGDRDDEQYF. The CDR3 DNA follows: TGTGCCAGCAGCAGGGGGGACAGGGACGACGAGCAGTACTTC.